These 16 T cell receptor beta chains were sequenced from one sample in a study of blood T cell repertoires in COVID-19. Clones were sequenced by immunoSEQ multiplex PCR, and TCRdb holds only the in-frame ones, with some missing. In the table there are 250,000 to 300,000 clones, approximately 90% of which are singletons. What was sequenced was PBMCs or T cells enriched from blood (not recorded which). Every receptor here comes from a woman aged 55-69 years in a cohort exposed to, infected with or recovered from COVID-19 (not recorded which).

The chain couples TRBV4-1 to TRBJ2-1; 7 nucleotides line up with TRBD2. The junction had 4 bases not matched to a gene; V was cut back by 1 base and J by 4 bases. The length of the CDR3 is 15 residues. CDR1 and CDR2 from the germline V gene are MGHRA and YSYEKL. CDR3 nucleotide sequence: TGCGCCAGCAGCCAAGGGGGCGGGAGTTACAATGAGCAGTTCTTC. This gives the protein CASSQGGGSYNEQFF.

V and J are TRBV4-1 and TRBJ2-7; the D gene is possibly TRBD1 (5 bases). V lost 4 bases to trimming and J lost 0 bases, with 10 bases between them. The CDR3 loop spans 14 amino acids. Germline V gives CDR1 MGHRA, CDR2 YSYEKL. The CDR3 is CASSPVGVSYEQYF. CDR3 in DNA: TGCGCCAGCAGCCCTGTAGGGGTCTCCTACGAGCAGTACTTC.

For the CDR3, the DNA is TGTGCCAGCAGGCATAGCGGGAGTGAGACCCAGTACTTC. It translates to CASRHSGSETQYF. V and J are TRBV12-3 or TRBV12-4 and TRBJ2-5, with TRBD2 matching over 9 bases. The CDR3 sequence is 13 residues long. Unmatched junction bases numbered 4, after V lost 6 bases and J lost 5 bases.

The CDR3 here is CASSAPRDSQETQYF. Here the CDR3 DNA reads TGTGCCAGCAGCGCACCCCGGGACAGCCAAGAGACCCAGTACTTC. V and J are TRBV5-4 and TRBJ2-5; 7 nucleotides match TRBD1. The CDR3 is made up of 15 amino acids. From germline, CDR1 is SGHNT and CDR2 YYREEE (reference sequence). Germline trimming cut 4 bases from V and 1 base from J; bases unmatched to any gene: 7.

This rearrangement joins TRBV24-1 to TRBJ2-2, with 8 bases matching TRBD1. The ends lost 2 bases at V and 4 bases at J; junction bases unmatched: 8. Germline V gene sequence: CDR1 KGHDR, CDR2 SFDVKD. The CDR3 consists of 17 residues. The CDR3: CATSDSRARGLTGELFF. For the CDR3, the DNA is TGTGCCACCAGTGATTCCCGGGCCAGGGGGCTCACCGGGGAGCTGTTTTTT.

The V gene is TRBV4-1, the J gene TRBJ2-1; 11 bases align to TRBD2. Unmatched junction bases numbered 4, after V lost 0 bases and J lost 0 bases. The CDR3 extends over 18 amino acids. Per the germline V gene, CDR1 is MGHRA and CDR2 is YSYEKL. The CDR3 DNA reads TGCGCCAGCAGCCAAGATGTCACTAGCGGGAGCTCCTACAATGAGCAGTTCTTC. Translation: CASSQDVTSGSSYNEQFF.

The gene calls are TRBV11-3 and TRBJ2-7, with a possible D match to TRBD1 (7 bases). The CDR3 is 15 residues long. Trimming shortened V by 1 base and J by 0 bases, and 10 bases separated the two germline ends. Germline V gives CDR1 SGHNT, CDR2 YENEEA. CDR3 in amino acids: CASSLAGDSSYEQYF. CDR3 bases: TGTGCCAGCAGCTTAGCGGGGGACAGCTCCTACGAGCAGTACTTC.

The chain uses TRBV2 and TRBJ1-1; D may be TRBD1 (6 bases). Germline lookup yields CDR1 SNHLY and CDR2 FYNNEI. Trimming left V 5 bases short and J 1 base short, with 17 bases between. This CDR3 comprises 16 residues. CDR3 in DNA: TGTGCCAGCAGTAAAGAACGGGCAGGGGCGAACACTGAAGCTTTCTTT. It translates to CASSKERAGANTEAFF.

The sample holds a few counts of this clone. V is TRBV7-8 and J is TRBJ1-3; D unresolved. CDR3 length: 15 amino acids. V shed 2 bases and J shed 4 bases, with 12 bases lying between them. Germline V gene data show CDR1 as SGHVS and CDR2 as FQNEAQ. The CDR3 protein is CASSLSDAGGNTIYF. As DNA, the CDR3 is TGTGCCAGCAGCTTATCGGATGCGGGAGGAAACACCATATATTTT. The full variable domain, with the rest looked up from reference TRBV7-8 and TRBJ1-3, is GAGVSQSPRYKVAKRGQDVALRCDPISGHVSLFWYQQALGQGPEFLTYFQNEAQLDKSGLPSDRFFAERPEGSVSTLKIQRTQQEDSAVYLCASSLSDAGGNTIYFGEGSWLTVV.

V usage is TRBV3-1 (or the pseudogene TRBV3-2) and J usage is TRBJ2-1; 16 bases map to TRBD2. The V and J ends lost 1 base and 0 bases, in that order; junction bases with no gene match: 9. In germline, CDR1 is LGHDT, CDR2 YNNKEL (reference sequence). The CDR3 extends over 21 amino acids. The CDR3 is CASSQASGGLAGGPSYNEQFF. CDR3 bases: TGTGCCAGCAGCCAAGCTTCTGGGGGACTAGCGGGAGGGCCCTCCTACAATGAGCAGTTCTTC.

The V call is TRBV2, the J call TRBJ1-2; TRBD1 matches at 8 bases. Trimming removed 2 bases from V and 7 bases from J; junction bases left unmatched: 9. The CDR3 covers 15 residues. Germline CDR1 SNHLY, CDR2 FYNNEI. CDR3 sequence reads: CASSELPGGASGYTF. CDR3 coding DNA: TGTGCCAGCAGTGAATTGCCAGGGGGCGCGAGTGGCTACACCTTC. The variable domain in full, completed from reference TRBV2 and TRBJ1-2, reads EPEVTQTPSHQVTQMGQEVILRCVPISNHLYFYWYRQILGQKVEFLVSFYNNEISEKSEIFDDQFSVERPDGSNFTLKIRSTKLEDSAMYFCASSELPGGASGYTFGSGTRLTVV.

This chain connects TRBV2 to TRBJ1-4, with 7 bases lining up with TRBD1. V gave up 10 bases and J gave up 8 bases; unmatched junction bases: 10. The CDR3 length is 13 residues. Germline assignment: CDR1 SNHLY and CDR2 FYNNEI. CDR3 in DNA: TGTGCCACAAAGCGGGGGACAGACGAAAAACTGTTTTTT. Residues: CATKRGTDEKLFF.

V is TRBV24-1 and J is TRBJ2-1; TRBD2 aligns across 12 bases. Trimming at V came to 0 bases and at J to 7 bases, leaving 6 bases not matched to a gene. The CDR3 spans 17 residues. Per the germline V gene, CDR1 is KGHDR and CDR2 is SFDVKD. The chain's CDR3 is CATSDLVTSGRLNEQFF. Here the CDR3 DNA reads TGTGCCACCAGTGATTTGGTGACTAGCGGGAGACTAAATGAGCAGTTCTTC.

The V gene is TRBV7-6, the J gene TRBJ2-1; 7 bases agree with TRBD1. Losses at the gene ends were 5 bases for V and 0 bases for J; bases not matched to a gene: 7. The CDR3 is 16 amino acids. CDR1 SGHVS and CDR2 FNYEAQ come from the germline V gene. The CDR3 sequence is CASSPMTGSSYNEQFF. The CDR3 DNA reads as TGTGCCAGCAGCCCCATGACAGGGAGCTCCTACAATGAGCAGTTCTTC.

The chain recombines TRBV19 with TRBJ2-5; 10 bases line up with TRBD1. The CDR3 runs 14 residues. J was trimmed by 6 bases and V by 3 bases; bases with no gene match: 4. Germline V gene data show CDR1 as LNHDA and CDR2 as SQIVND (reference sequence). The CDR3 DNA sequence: TGTGCCAGTAGTATGGGACAGGGGATCCAGACCCAGTACTTC. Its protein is CASSMGQGIQTQYF.

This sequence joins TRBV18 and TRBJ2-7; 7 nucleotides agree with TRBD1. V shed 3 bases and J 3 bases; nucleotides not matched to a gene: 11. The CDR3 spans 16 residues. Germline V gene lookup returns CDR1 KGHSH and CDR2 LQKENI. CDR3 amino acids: CASSPNTGAAGYEQYF. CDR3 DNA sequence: TGTGCCAGCTCACCGAACACAGGGGCGGCGGGCTACGAGCAGTACTTC.